This note documents a single T cell receptor beta chain sequence. Its specificity is unknown. The treatment is: roughly 10-day PBMC culture with coronavirus spike peptide pools or control peptides (ViraFEST assay). The assay that was used to sequence DNA from cultured CD4+ T cells was the Oncomine TCR Beta short-read assay. TCRdb used MiXCR to reprocess the PCR reads, holding one entry per CDR3 protein. This sample has more than 20,000 distinct CDR3 sequences, with about 50% found just once. These data originate in a study of vaccination and CD4 T cells after COVID-19. Study-level information: Treatment of control cultures consisted of a CEFX pool, an HIV-1 Nef pool, or no peptide.

The CDR3 runs to 16 residues. With V trimmed by 2 bases and J by 6 bases, 6 bases remained unmatched. Germline lookup yields CDR1 MNHEY and CDR2 SVGAGI. The TCR was taken from a human donor who received a COVID-19 vaccine. The sample here was CD4+ T cells from blood, cultured in vitro, taken before SARS-CoV-2 vaccination. V gene TRBV6-5 combines with J gene TRBJ1-6; TRBD1 matches at 8 bases. The CDR3 protein is CASSYASGGGNSPLHF. The CDR3 nucleotides are TGTGCCAGCAGTTACGCATCAGGGGGCGGTAATTCACCCCTCCACTTT.